This T cell receptor beta chain was sequenced during a study of cytomegalovirus exposure and HLA in healthy donors. Broader study findings: Later, an analysis found that common viral pathogens appeared to be linked with several of the most significant clusters.

As concerns this clone: Its antigen is currently unknown.

V shed 0 bases and J shed 5 bases, with 20 bases lying between them. This CDR3 comprises 18 residues. The germline V gene has CDR1 WNHNN and CDR2 SYGVQD (reference sequence). Primers for the PCR totalled 60 Vbeta and 13 Jbeta. Some clones are missing from TCRdb's copy, which holds only in-frame ones; the method was immunoSEQ multiplex PCR. The sample's table shows about 160,000 clones. The J gene is TRBJ2-1, the V gene TRBV10-1; possibly TRBD1 for D (5 bases). The TCR originated in a young man in good health and CMV-seronegative. Sequenced material: PBMCs. CDR3 amino acids: CASSESERSKGQNNEQFF. The CDR3 DNA sequence: TGCGCCAGCAGTGAGTCTGAGAGGTCTAAGGGGCAAAACAATGAGCAGTTCTTC.